Listed below are T cell receptor beta chains from one sample, sequenced in a study of blood T cell repertoires in COVID-19. Clones were sequenced by immunoSEQ multiplex PCR, and TCRdb holds only the in-frame ones, with some missing. The table has roughly 200,000 clones, around 89% seen once. The sequenced sample was peripheral blood. The source is a man aged 50 to 60 with acute or convalescent COVID-19. Both conserved end residues are part of each CDR3. The D gene is left open where the match is weak. The size field is filled for only some rows; it gives once, few, many or a size class.

J	size	V	D	CDR3	DNA
TRBJ2-1	-	TRBV7-3	-	CASSPWAASSYNEQFF	TGTGCCAGCAGCCCCTGGGCCGCAAGCTCCTACAATGAGCAGTTCTTC
TRBJ1-6	few	TRBV18	TRBD1	CASSPGTGNSPLHF	TGTGCCAGCTCACCAGGGACAGGGAATTCACCCCTCCACTTT
TRBJ1-5	-	TRBV30	TRBD1	CAWSVRTGGQPQHF	TGTGCCTGGAGTGTAAGGACAGGCGGACAGCCCCAGCATTTT
TRBJ2-3	few	TRBV6-2/TRBV6-3	-	CASSYEGDTQYF	TGTGCCAGCAGTTACGAGGGAGATACGCAGTATTTT
TRBJ2-3	-	TRBV5-1	-	CASGTGQSTDTQYF	TGCGCCAGCGGGACCGGACAGAGCACAGATACGCAGTATTTT
TRBJ2-5	once	TRBV27	TRBD1	CASSPWTGRQETQYF	TGTGCCAGCAGTCCTTGGACAGGGAGACAAGAGACCCAGTACTTC
TRBJ1-6	-	TRBV11-2	-	CASSLIHSSNSPLHF	TGTGCCAGCAGCTTAATCCACAGTAGTAATTCACCCCTCCACTTT
TRBJ1-4	-	TRBV5-4	TRBD1	CASSSLGQGATNEKLFF	TGTGCCAGCAGTTCACTCGGACAGGGGGCGACTAATGAAAAACTGTTTTTT
TRBJ2-7	once	TRBV10-1	TRBD2	CASSPLAGSEQYF	TGCGCCAGCAGTCCCTTAGCGGGAAGCGAGCAGTACTTC
TRBJ2-2	-	TRBV19	-	CASSPRGGELFF	TGTGCCAGTAGTCCCCGGGGCGGGGAGCTGTTTTTT
TRBJ2-3	-	TRBV2	TRBD2	CASSERSGGLTDTQYF	TGTGCCAGCAGTGAACGTAGCGGGGGGCTCACAGATACGCAGTATTTT
TRBJ1-2	-	TRBV7-9	-	CASSLLSRDWDGYTF	TGTGCCAGCAGCTTATTGAGCCGGGATTGGGATGGCTACACCTTC
TRBJ2-2	-	TRBV11-3	TRBD2	CASRTSGGGGELFF	TGTGCCAGCAGAACTAGCGGGGGTGGCGGGGAGCTGTTTTTT
TRBJ2-2	few	TRBV10-3	TRBD2	CAISGGSGANTGELFF	TGTGCCATCAGTGGTGGTAGCGGGGCCAACACCGGGGAGCTGTTTTTT
TRBJ2-7	-	TRBV28	TRBD2	CASRPAWGLAASEQYF	TGTGCCAGCAGGCCCGCCTGGGGACTAGCGGCCTCCGAGCAGTACTTC
TRBJ2-5	once	TRBV3-1/TRBV3-2	TRBD2	CASSQRLAGGQETQYF	TGTGCCAGCAGCCAAAGATTAGCGGGGGGACAAGAGACCCAGTACTTC
TRBJ2-3	-	TRBV5-1	TRBD1	CASSKGQGADTQYF	TGCGCCAGCAGCAAGGGACAGGGGGCAGATACGCAGTATTTT
TRBJ1-3	-	TRBV18	-	CASSQGDAGNTIYF	TGTGCCAGCTCACAGGGGGATGCTGGAAACACCATATATTTT
TRBJ1-6	-	TRBV28	-	CASSPGTNNSPLHF	TGTGCCAGCAGTCCCGGGACAAATAATTCACCCCTCCACTTT
TRBJ1-2	-	TRBV18	TRBD1	CASSPPLRTGVYGYTF	TGTGCCAGCTCACCGCCACTTCGGACAGGGGTATATGGCTACACCTTC
TRBJ2-2	-	TRBV7-6	-	CASSLVKAPITGELFF	TGTGCCAGCAGCTTAGTGAAAGCCCCGATCACCGGGGAGCTGTTTTTT
TRBJ1-1	-	TRBV10-3	-	CATRPGVTEAFF	TGTGCCACCAGGCCGGGGGTCACTGAAGCTTTCTTT
TRBJ1-4	-	TRBV18	TRBD1	CASSPGTGNEKLFF	TGTGCCAGCTCCCCAGGGACAGGGAATGAAAAACTGTTTTTT
TRBJ2-5	-	TRBV19	TRBD2	CASSARLAGGPSQETQYF	TGTGCCAGTAGTGCGCGACTAGCGGGAGGGCCTAGCCAAGAGACCCAGTACTTC
TRBJ1-1	-	TRBV19	-	CASSMQGWTEAFF	TGTGCCAGTAGTATGCAGGGATGGACTGAAGCTTTCTTT
TRBJ2-5	-	TRBV5-6	TRBD2	CASSQLAGMQTQYF	TGTGCCAGCAGCCAGCTAGCGGGAATGCAGACCCAGTACTTC
TRBJ1-5	-	TRBV15	-	CATSREQVTGQPQHF	TGTGCCACCAGCAGAGAGCAAGTAACTGGTCAGCCCCAGCATTTT
TRBJ2-2	-	TRBV5-8	TRBD2	CASSLLGLAGGTGELFF	TGTGCCAGCAGCTTATTGGGACTAGCGGGAGGCACCGGGGAGCTGTTTTTT
TRBJ1-2	-	TRBV3-1/TRBV3-2	TRBD1	CASTLRGGPMSGYTF	TGTGCCAGCACCCTGAGAGGGGGCCCGATGAGCGGCTACACCTTC
TRBJ2-5	-	TRBV7-8	-	CASSYSGGLETQYF	TGTGCCAGCAGTTATTCGGGGGGCCTGGAGACCCAGTACTTC
TRBJ1-1	few	TRBV24-1	-	CATSDRGNTEAFF	TGTGCCACCAGTGATCGGGGGAACACTGAAGCTTTCTTT
TRBJ2-1	-	TRBV6-5	-	CASKQVGGYNEQFF	TGTGCCAGCAAGCAGGTCGGAGGCTACAATGAGCAGTTCTTC
TRBJ1-5	few	TRBV12-3/TRBV12-4	-	CASSPGNQQPQHF	TGTGCCAGCAGTCCGGGGAACCAGCAGCCCCAGCATTTT
TRBJ2-2	-	TRBV6-2/TRBV6-3	-	CASSLVGANTGELFF	TGTGCCAGCAGTTTAGTGGGGGCCAACACCGGGGAGCTGTTTTTT
TRBJ1-1	few	TRBV10-3	TRBD1	CAIRGQGDGTEAFF	TGTGCCATCAGGGGACAGGGAGACGGCACTGAAGCTTTCTTT
TRBJ2-2	-	TRBV19	-	CASSPRRDSNTGELFF	TGTGCCAGTAGCCCTAGGAGGGATTCAAACACCGGGGAGCTGTTTTTT
TRBJ2-5	-	TRBV11-1	TRBD2	CASSSGGPGQTQYF	TGTGCCAGCAGCTCGGGGGGGCCGGGACAGACCCAGTACTTC
TRBJ1-4	-	TRBV28	TRBD1	CASSPRTGEVKLFF	TGTGCCAGCAGTCCCCGGACAGGGGAAGTAAAACTGTTTTTT
TRBJ2-3	-	TRBV28	TRBD2	CASSLASGADTQYF	TGTGCCAGCAGTTTGGCTAGCGGGGCAGATACGCAGTATTTT
TRBJ2-5	-	TRBV5-6	-	CASSHRIRGLQETQYF	TGTGCCAGCAGCCATCGTATCCGGGGACTCCAAGAGACCCAGTACTTC
TRBJ1-6	-	TRBV6-5	TRBD1	CASRWGQGSSSPLHF	TGTGCCAGCAGATGGGGACAGGGATCAAGTTCACCCCTCCACTTT
TRBJ1-5	-	TRBV15	-	CATSRAGTGNYSNQPQHF	TGTGCCACCAGCAGAGCTGGCACGGGAAATTATAGCAATCAGCCCCAGCATTTT
TRBJ2-3	-	TRBV7-2	TRBD2	CASSLGLAGGRGTDTQYF	TGTGCCAGCAGCTTAGGGCTAGCGGGGGGGAGGGGCACAGATACGCAGTATTTT
TRBJ2-7	-	TRBV21-1	-	CASSKVDRQYF	TGTGCCAGCAGCAAAGTGGACAGGCAGTACTTC
TRBJ2-1	-	TRBV18	TRBD1	CASSPTGTAVNEQFF	TGTGCCAGCTCACCAACCGGGACAGCGGTCAATGAGCAGTTCTTC
TRBJ2-2	-	TRBV11-2	TRBD1	CASRIQGARTGELFF	TGTGCCAGCAGAATCCAGGGGGCGCGGACCGGGGAGCTGTTTTTT
TRBJ2-7	-	TRBV28	TRBD1	CASSLGQGNTIEQYF	TGTGCCAGCAGTTTAGGACAGGGGAATACTATCGAGCAGTACTTC
TRBJ1-1	-	TRBV7-8	TRBD1	CASATGGFKTEAFF	TGTGCCAGCGCCACAGGGGGATTTAAAACTGAAGCTTTCTTT